The text below deals with one T cell receptor beta chain. What it binds is not known. MiXCR was run by TCRdb on the 5' RACE reads, yielding one entry per CDR3 protein. The profile shows 150,000 to 200,000 distinct CDR3 sequences, under 20% of them singletons. This entry belongs to a study of T-cell memory formation after mild COVID-19. The CDR3 extends over 14 amino acids. Germline values: CDR1 MNHEY, CDR2 SMNVEV (reference sequence). Trimming left V 3 bases short and J 5 bases short, with 10 bases between. Findings and caveats of the study: Among CD4+ contracting clones, most were CM and EM, and CD8+ ones EMRA. The appearance of some responding clones in pre-infection memory suggested that cross-reactive memory joined.

The sample taken for sequencing was PBMCs or a T cell subset sorted from them (not recorded which). The chain joins TRBV27 to TRBJ1-4, with a tentative D call TRBD1 (5 bases). The clonotype comes from an adult woman who had mild COVID-19 (a few samples of this study predate the infection). Cell type and time point are not known. As DNA, the CDR3 is TGTGCCAGCAGTTTCCGACAGCCGAATGAAAAACTGTTTTTT. This gives the protein CASSFRQPNEKLFF.